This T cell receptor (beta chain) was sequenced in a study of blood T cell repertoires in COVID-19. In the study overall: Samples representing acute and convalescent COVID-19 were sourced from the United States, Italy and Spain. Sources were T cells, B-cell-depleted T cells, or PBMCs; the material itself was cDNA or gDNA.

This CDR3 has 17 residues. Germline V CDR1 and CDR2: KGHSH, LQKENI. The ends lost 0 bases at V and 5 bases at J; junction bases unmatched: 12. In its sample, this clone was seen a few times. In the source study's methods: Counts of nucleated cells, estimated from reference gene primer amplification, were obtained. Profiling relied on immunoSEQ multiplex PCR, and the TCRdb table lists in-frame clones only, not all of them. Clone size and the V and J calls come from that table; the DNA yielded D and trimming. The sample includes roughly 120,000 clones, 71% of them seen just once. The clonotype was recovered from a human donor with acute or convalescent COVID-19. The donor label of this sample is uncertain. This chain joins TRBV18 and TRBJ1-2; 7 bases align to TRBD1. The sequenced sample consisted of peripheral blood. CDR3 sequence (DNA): TGTGCCAGCTCACCACCCAGATCGGGACAGCTACAATATGGCTACACCTTC. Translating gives CASSPPRSGQLQYGYTF.